One TCR beta chain is described in this entry. Other DNA sequences from this sample encode an identical CDR3 as well. Each participant's cohort was designated according to participant-reported clinical history. This record comes from a study of blood T cell repertoires in COVID-19. Trimming left V 6 bases short and J 6 bases short, with 11 bases between. CDR3 length: 12 residues. CDR1 is MDHEN, CDR2 SYDVKM, per germline. Assay: immunoSEQ multiplex PCR; the TCRdb copy retains only in-frame clones and omits some. The table includes approximately 290,000 clones, 70% to 90% detected once. Sample: PBMCs or T cells enriched from blood (not recorded which). The rearrangement links TRBV28 to TRBJ1-1, with D hard to call. This receptor was taken from a woman aged 30 to 39 who had recovered from COVID-19. The CDR3 sequence: CASSLGRSEAFF. DNA of the CDR3: TGTGCCAGCAGCCTAGGGAGGTCTGAAGCTTTCTTT.